This T cell receptor beta chain was captured by sequencing in a study of cytomegalovirus exposure and HLA in healthy donors. Study information: The platform used for the 120 or so validation repertoires matched that of the roughly 630 first-cohort repertoires, a later analysis reported.

This CDR3 is built from 14 residues. Per the germline V gene, CDR1 is SGDLS and CDR2 is YYNGEE. The ends lost 3 bases at V and 15 bases at J; junction bases unmatched: 11. Assay: immunoSEQ multiplex PCR; the TCRdb copy retains only in-frame clones and omits some. Here the sample spans 60,000 to 65,000 clones, 85% to 95% being singletons. Sequencing was performed on PBMCs. This clonotype originated in a woman aged 18-35 years in good health and CMV-seropositive. This chain links TRBV9 with TRBJ2-1; 11 bases align to TRBD2. CDR3 coding DNA: TGTGCCAGCAGCGCGATAGCGGGGGGGCCGATGCTGTTCTTC. This encodes CASSAIAGGPMLFF.